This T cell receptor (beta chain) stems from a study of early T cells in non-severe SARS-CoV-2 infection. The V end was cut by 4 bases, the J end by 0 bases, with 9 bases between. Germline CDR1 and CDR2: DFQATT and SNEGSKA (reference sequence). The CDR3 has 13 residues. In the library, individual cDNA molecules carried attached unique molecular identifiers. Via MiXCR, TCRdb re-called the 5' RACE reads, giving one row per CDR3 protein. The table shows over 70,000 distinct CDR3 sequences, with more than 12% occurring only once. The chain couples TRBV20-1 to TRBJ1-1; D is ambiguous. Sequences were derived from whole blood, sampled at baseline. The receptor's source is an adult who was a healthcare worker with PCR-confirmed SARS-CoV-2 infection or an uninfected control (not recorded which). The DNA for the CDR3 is TGCAGTGCTATATCCCGACTGAACACTGAAGCTTTCTTT. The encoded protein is CSAISRLNTEAFF.